Described below is a single T cell receptor (beta chain) sequence and its context. This clone's antigen is unknown. No quality values exist for individual bases; no much larger clone is one base distant. These data originate in a study of shared clonotypes between healthy human individuals (TCRdb year 2020). Concerning the study at large: Three men and two women, aged 18 to 49 years, made up the cohort. For each donor, CD4 naive and CD4 memory were each run on three plates, CD8 naive on two plates, and CD8 memory on one plate. To estimate repertoire size and how much clonotype sharing occurs between individuals, the study deeply sequenced the blood TCR repertoires of about five healthy adults. To increase sequencing depth and limit assay-specific biases, TCR repertoire library preparation and sequencing were carried out by different laboratories using diverse techniques. Each donor's leukapheresis produced roughly between roughly 0.94 and 9.5 billion PBMCs. Study-wide findings and limitations: Clonotypes shared by all four sorted-subset donors showed higher generation probabilities than non-shared clonotypes. Because the study included only a small number of donors, the genetic and exposure-history diversity represented was limited. Sampling was limited to blood, and TCR repertoires in tissue likely differ from TCR repertoires in blood. Pairwise subsampling indicated that sequencing depth was expected to affect the degree of clonotype sharing among donors. Sharing across a few donors was observed for 4.5% to 6.5% of naive CD4, about 3.2% of naive CD8, about 2.3% of memory CD4, and roughly 0.4% of memory CD8 clonotypes. Incomplete sequencing was indicated by rarefaction of sorted-subset datasets, despite the large sequencing depth. Larger estimated clonotype richness was generally found for naive subsets than for memory subsets.

Healthy HIV-negative adults with no recently reported acute infections or vaccinations were included as donors. Every donor was a Caucasian adult residing in Nashville, Tennessee, USA. CD4+ T cells were enriched by magnetic negative selection, after which naive cells were positively selected on CD45RA and the negative fraction was taken as the memory subset. After blood collection by leukapheresis, PBMCs were isolated using Ficoll-Histopaque density gradient centrifugation and then cryopreserved in the vapor phase of liquid nitrogen. Purity and quantity of every magnetically sorted T cell population were checked by analytical flow cytometry. Genomic DNA was isolated from each sorted fraction and quantified by UV absorbance on a Nanodrop 2000c. Using the deep immunoSEQ assay, multiplex PCR amplified TCR CDR3 regions from genomic DNA. Extracted genomic DNA from each cell subset was distributed evenly across all wells of several immunoSEQ 96-well plates, and each plate was treated as a replicate. For sorted subsets, each replicate PCR was loaded with approximately 200 ng genomic DNA, equivalent to approximately 33,000 T cell genomes. Purified libraries were quantified with a Qubit 3.0 fluorometer, sized on a Bioanalyzer 2100, and re-quantified with the KAPA Library Quantification kit. A separate single-read 150-cycle Illumina NextSeq 550 flow cell was used to sequence each immunoSEQ 96-well plate. The paper's data handling went like this. Because the immunoSEQ output included only junctional sequences and no quality scores, the filtering could not be the same as the filtering used for full-length reads. Sequences were annotated with PyIR, a Python wrapper for IgBLAST v1.9, using IMGT germline references to assign V/J genes and CDR3. Any read was removed if the V/J assignment was weak (E-value above 1e-6), the CDR3 was missing, or the read contained stop codons, out-of-frame junctions, or ambiguous translated residues. V3J clonotypes were defined as sequences sharing an identical inferred V gene, J gene, and CDR3 amino acid sequence. Percentage overlap between repertoires was computed as shared unique clonotypes divided by the size of the smaller repertoire. Three approaches were used to assess repertoire richness: RTK rarefaction, the Chao1 estimator, and Recon v2.1 estimates of unobserved clonotypes. Generation probabilities for all TCRbeta clonotypes obtained by the gDNA method from a handful of donors were computed using OLGA. The immuneACCESS repertoire file appears here via TCRdb, limited to in-frame rearrangements. These files lack a portion of the clones; in checked studies, under half of the deficit traces to unresolved V genes, and the cause of the others is not known. The D gene and trimming were derived from the DNA, and the V and J assignments and clone size from that table. The table for this sample lists about 2.4 million clones; over 85% of them were counted only once. The ten largest clones capture approximately 0.36% of the sample.

Taken from cysteine to phenylalanine, the CDR3 has 14 residues. Only the CDR3 region is kept as DNA, spanning 42 bases read in frame from base 1. The germline ends are 9 bases apart after V is trimmed by 1 base and J by 4 bases. CDR1 MNHNS and CDR2 SASEGT were looked up in the germline V gene. The rearranged segments are TRBV6-1 and TRBJ2-3; the D gene is perhaps TRBD2, on 6 matching bases. Sequencing was performed on naive CD4+ T cells from PBMCs. The cell subset or site label, read with the paper, signifies: CD45RA+ positively selected. The TCR originated in a man aged 18 to 30 in good health. Some clones in this sample may be carry-over from other donors' samples. CDR3 region: CASSEGIAADTQYF. The DNA sequence is TGTGCCAGCAGTGAAGGAATAGCGGCAGATACGCAGTATTTT.